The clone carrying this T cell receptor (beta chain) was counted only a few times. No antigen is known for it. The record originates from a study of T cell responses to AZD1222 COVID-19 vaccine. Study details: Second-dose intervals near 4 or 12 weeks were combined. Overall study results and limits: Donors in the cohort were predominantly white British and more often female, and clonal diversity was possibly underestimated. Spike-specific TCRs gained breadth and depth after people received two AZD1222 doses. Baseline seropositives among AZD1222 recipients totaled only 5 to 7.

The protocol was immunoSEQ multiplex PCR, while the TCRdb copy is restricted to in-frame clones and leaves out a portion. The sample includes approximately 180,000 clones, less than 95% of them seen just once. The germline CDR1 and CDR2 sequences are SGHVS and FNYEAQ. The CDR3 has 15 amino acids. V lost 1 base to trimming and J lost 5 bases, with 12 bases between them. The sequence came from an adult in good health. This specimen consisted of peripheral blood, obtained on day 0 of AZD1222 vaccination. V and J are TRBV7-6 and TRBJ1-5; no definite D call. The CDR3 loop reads CASSLGTRGDQPQHF. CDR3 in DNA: TGTGCCAGCAGCTTAGGGACCCGGGGTGATCAGCCCCAGCATTTT.